The 32 T cell receptor beta chains in this list originate from one sample, sequenced in a study of T-cell memory formation after mild COVID-19. TCRdb passed the 5' RACE reads through MiXCR, listing each CDR3 protein once. The sample yields more than 400,000 distinct CDR3 sequences, approximately 18% seen once. The sample comprised PBMCs or a T cell subset sorted from them (not recorded which). The origin of the receptors is an adult woman who had mild COVID-19 (a few samples of this study predate the infection). Cell type and time point are not known.

This clonotype was seen a few times. J is TRBJ2-7 and V is TRBV7-2; TRBD2 aligns across 7 bases. Germline lookup yields CDR1 SGHTA and CDR2 FQGNSA. Trimming at V came to 2 bases and at J to 10 bases, leaving 5 bases not matched to a gene. This CDR3 contains 12 residues. The CDR3 bases are TGTGCCAGCAGCTTACTTGCGGGAGTACAGTACTTC. Encoded protein: CASSLLAGVQYF. Based on the CDR3 plus reference TRBV7-2 and TRBJ2-7, the full variable domain is GAGVSQSPSNKVTEKGKDVELRCDPISGHTALYWYRQSLGQGLEFLIYFQGNSAPDKSGLPSDRFSAERTGGSVSTLTIQRTQQEDSAVYLCASSLLAGVQYFGPGTRLTVT.

The chain uses TRBV5-1 and TRBJ2-1; D possibly corresponds to TRBD1 (6 bases). Germline CDR1 is SGHRS and CDR2 is YFSETQ. V shed 4 bases and J shed 4 bases, with 18 bases lying between them. This CDR3 is built from 16 residues. CDR3 in amino acids: CASSAGPGAGYNEQFF. CDR3 coding DNA: TGCGCCAGCAGCGCCGGACCAGGGGCGGGTTACAATGAGCAGTTCTTC.

The table lists this clonotype with many counts. At one boundary the junction diverges from the germline segment, which might be a read error. The chain recombines TRBV5-1 with TRBJ1-1; 11 nucleotides line up with TRBD1. CDR1 SGHRS and CDR2 YFSETQ come from the germline V gene. This CDR3 has 14 residues. CDR3 sequence reads: CASSQGTGGTEAFF. For the CDR3, the DNA is TGTGCCAGCAGCCAAGGGACAGGGGGCACTGAAGCTTTCTTT.

The chain recombines TRBV29-1 with TRBJ1-2; no reliable D call. Germline V gives CDR1 SQVTM, CDR2 ANQGSEA. Trimming took off 0 bases at V and 6 bases at J, with 20 bases between the two ends. The CDR3 length is 16 residues. The CDR3 DNA reads TGCAGCGTTGAAGAGGAGGATTCCGGCTTCTACGATGGCTACACCTTC. This gives the protein CSVEEEDSGFYDGYTF.

The chain links TRBV6-2 or TRBV6-3 to TRBJ2-2; TRBD2 matches at 8 bases. Germline CDR1 MNHEY, CDR2 SVGEGT. The V gene end was trimmed by 3 bases and the J gene end by 0 bases; junction bases not matched to a gene: 9. The CDR3 covers 18 residues. The CDR3 reads CASSYKAGATSNTGELFF. The CDR3 DNA is TGTGCCAGCAGTTATAAAGCGGGGGCCACTTCGAACACCGGGGAGCTGTTTTTT.

This clonotype has just a few counts. The gene calls are TRBV24-1 and TRBJ2-2; D is unresolved. This CDR3 has 17 amino acids. V was clipped by 4 bases and J by 5 bases, with 19 bases between them. The germline V gene encodes CDR1 KGHDR and CDR2 SFDVKD. The DNA of the CDR3 is TGTGCCACCAGTGACTCCCCTACCTCTCTCGCTACCGGGGAGCTGTTTTTT. Its protein product is CATSDSPTSLATGELFF.

V gene TRBV20-1 combines with J gene TRBJ1-2; D may be TRBD1 (6 bases). The CDR3 totals 12 residues. In germline, CDR1 is DFQATT, CDR2 SNEGSKA (reference sequence). V shed 3 bases and J shed 8 bases, with 13 bases lying between them. This chain's CDR3 is CSASGQSYGYTF. The CDR3 DNA follows: TGCAGTGCTAGCGGACAGTCTTACGGCTACACCTTC.

The table lists this clonotype with many counts. The chain recombines TRBV27 with TRBJ1-6; 7 positions match TRBD1. The CDR3 contains 15 residues. Germline V gene sequence: CDR1 MNHEY, CDR2 SMNVEV (reference sequence). V lost 2 bases and J lost 9; bases outside the gene matches: 7. The CDR3 DNA follows: TGTGCCAGCAGTTTAGGTCAAGGGGGCTCTTCACCCCTCCACTTT. It specifies CASSLGQGGSSPLHF.

The chain has TRBV12-3 or TRBV12-4 and TRBJ2-7, with D possibly being TRBD2 (5 bases). With 5 bases removed from V and 4 bases from J, the gap between germline ends came to 15 bases. The CDR3 totals 14 residues. The CDR3 sequence is CASSPGEAAYEQYF. CDR3 in DNA: TGTGCCAGCAGTCCCGGAGAAGCGGCTTACGAGCAGTACTTC.

There are a few counts of this clonotype. The chain uses TRBV20-1 and TRBJ2-3; TRBD1 is a possible D gene (6 bases). V was clipped by 7 bases and J by 4 bases, with 21 bases between them. The germline CDR1 and CDR2 sequences are DFQATT and SNEGSKA (reference sequence). CDR3 length equals 15 residues. CDR3 protein: CSGSRDISGADTQYF. Written as DNA, the CDR3 is TGCAGTGGCTCCCGGGACATCTCTGGAGCAGATACGCAGTATTTT.

The chain couples TRBV5-1 to TRBJ1-1; D might be TRBD1 (5 bases). The CDR3 covers 12 residues. The germline gives CDR1 SGHRS, CDR2 YFSETQ. Trimming shortened V by 9 bases and J by 0 bases, and 9 bases separated the two germline ends. The CDR3 is CATRGVNTEAFF. The CDR3 nucleotides read TGCGCCACCCGGGGGGTGAACACTGAAGCTTTCTTT.

The V and J genes are TRBV20-1 and TRBJ2-7; 7 bases agree with TRBD1. This CDR3 is 14 amino acids long. V lost 3 bases, J lost 2 bases, and 7 bases stayed unmatched. Looked up from germline, CDR1 is DFQATT and CDR2 is SNEGSKA (reference sequence). CDR3 DNA sequence: TGCAGTGCTAGGAAGGGGGCAGGGCCCTACGAGCAGTACTTC. This sequence encodes CSARKGAGPYEQYF.

In this sample, this clonotype turned up once. The rearrangement links TRBV27 to TRBJ2-7; D possibly matches TRBD1 or TRBD2 (6 bases each). The ends were cut back, 6 bases at V and 3 bases at J, with 12 bases in the middle. The CDR3 totals 13 residues. The V gene's germline CDR1 is MNHEY and CDR2 SMNVEV (reference sequence). The CDR3, as DNA: TGTGCCAGCAGACAGGGAGGCAACTACGAGCAGTACTTC. Its translation: CASRQGGNYEQYF.

This clonotype turned up a few times. V is TRBV11-3 and J is TRBJ2-3; TRBD2 matches 15 bases. The germline V gene encodes CDR1 SGHNT and CDR2 YENEEA. The V segment lost 3 bases and the J segment 3 bases; nucleotides outside the gene matches: 4. The CDR3 has 17 amino acids. The CDR3, as DNA: TGTGCCAGCAGCTTGGGACTAGCGGGGGGCTGGACAGATACGCAGTATTTT. Protein: CASSLGLAGGWTDTQYF.

V usage is TRBV9 and J usage is TRBJ2-3, with 7 nucleotides matching TRBD2. The germline V gene has CDR1 SGDLS and CDR2 YYNGEE. The CDR3 length is 16 residues. J gave up 0 bases and V 0 bases, and 4 bases lay outside the gene matches. The CDR3 DNA is TGTGCCAGCAGCGTAGTATCGGGGGGAAGCACAGATACGCAGTATTTT. Protein sequence: CASSVVSGGSTDTQYF.

Ten or more counts support this clonotype. This chain links TRBV30 with TRBJ1-5; D ambiguous. Trimming shortened V by 3 bases and J by 2 bases, and 11 bases separated the two germline ends. Germline CDR1 reads GTSNPN; CDR2 reads SVGIG (reference sequence). The CDR3 length is 14 residues. The CDR3 DNA reads as TGTGCCTGGAGGAACAGCCAGGGCAATCAGCCCCAGCATTTT. It codes for CAWRNSQGNQPQHF.

This clonotype was picked up a small number of times. V is TRBV9 and J is TRBJ2-6; perhaps TRBD1 as D (5 bases). The CDR3 loop spans 19 amino acids. Trimming left V 3 bases short and J 6 bases short, with 25 bases between. Germline V gives CDR1 SGDLS, CDR2 YYNGEE. CDR3: CASSAGHRSLLSVANVLTF. The CDR3 DNA follows: TGTGCCAGCAGCGCCGGACACAGATCCTTATTATCGGTGGCCAACGTCCTGACTTTC.

There are many counts of this clonotype. V is TRBV12-3 or TRBV12-4 and J is TRBJ1-5, with 10 bases identical to TRBD1. This CDR3 comprises 17 residues. V lost 3 bases and J lost 2; bases outside the gene matches: 7. The CDR3 DNA follows: TGTGCCAGCAGTTTCGCCGGGACAGGGGAGGGCAATCAGCCCCAGCATTTT. Protein product: CASSFAGTGEGNQPQHF.

The chain uses TRBV7-9 and TRBJ1-2, with 7 bases aligning to TRBD1. CDR3 length equals 14 residues. V was pared by 10 bases and J by 3 bases, with 11 bases of the junction left unmatched. CDR1 is SEHNR and CDR2 is FQNEAQ in the germline V gene (reference sequence). CDR3 sequence (DNA): TGTGCCACCGCCCCACAGGGGACGGACTATGGCTACACCTTC. This translates into CATAPQGTDYGYTF.

This clonotype was detected many times. The chain combines TRBV5-1 with TRBJ1-1; tentative D call: TRBD1 (6 bases). V was cut by 0 bases and J by 6 bases, with 15 bases left in between. Germline loops: CDR1 SGHRS, CDR2 YFSETQ. The CDR3 has 15 amino acids. CDR3 loop: CASSLAAGGIPEAFF. CDR3 bases: TGCGCCAGCAGCTTGGCAGCGGGGGGCATACCTGAAGCTTTCTTT.

This clonotype was seen repeatedly, ten times or more. The genes are TRBV29-1 and TRBJ2-1; D is unresolved. Deletions cut 4 bases from V and 6 bases from J, with 13 bases between. Germline values: CDR1 SQVTM, CDR2 ANQGSEA. This CDR3 spans 13 amino acids. The CDR3 loop is CSVGRDKANEQFF. The CDR3 nucleotides read TGCAGCGTTGGTAGGGATAAGGCCAATGAGCAGTTCTTC.

The rearrangement joins TRBV6-2 or TRBV6-3 to TRBJ1-1; D gene ambiguous. The germline V gene has CDR1 MNHEY and CDR2 SVGEGT. With 5 bases removed from V and 11 bases from J, the gap between germline ends came to 15 bases. This CDR3 region has 12 residues. The CDR3 sequence is CASSLRPQEAFF. In nucleotides, the CDR3 is TGTGCCAGCAGTCTCCGGCCCCAGGAGGCTTTCTTT.

This clonotype was detected a few times. This chain uses TRBV5-1 with TRBJ2-2, with 8 bases lining up with TRBD2. The germline V gene encodes CDR1 SGHRS and CDR2 YFSETQ. This CDR3 region has 16 residues. After removal of 4 bases from V and 4 bases from J, the junction contained 9 bases not matched to a gene. The CDR3 reads CASSPGGGWITGELFF. CDR3 bases: TGCGCCAGCAGCCCCGGCGGGGGGTGGATCACCGGGGAGCTGTTTTTT. Looking up the rest from reference TRBV5-1 and TRBJ2-2 gives the full variable domain: KAGVTQTPRYLIKTRGQQVTLSCSPISGHRSVSWYQQTPGQGLQFLFEYFSETQRNKGNFPGRFSGRQFSNSRSEMNVSTLELGDSALYLCASSPGGGWITGELFFGEGSRLTVL.

This clonotype was seen only a few times. The CDR3 DNA reads TGTGCCAGCAGGGGACAGGGGGGCAACTATGGCTACACCTTC. Translating gives CASRGQGGNYGYTF. The chain is built from TRBV9 and TRBJ1-2, with TRBD1 matching 11 bases. V trimming: 5 bases; J trimming: 2 bases; junction bases outside the gene matches: 2. This CDR3 comprises 14 residues. Germline CDR1 SGDLS, CDR2 YYNGEE.

Only a few counts were recorded for this clonotype. The CDR3 DNA is TGTGCCAGCAGTTTACGAGTCCCGGCGAACACTGAAGCTTTCTTT. This gives the protein CASSLRVPANTEAFF. The chain recombines TRBV27 with TRBJ1-1; D call uncertain. CDR3 length: 15 amino acids. With 2 bases removed from V and 1 base from J, the gap between germline ends came to 11 bases. Per the germline V gene, CDR1 is MNHEY and CDR2 is SMNVEV (reference sequence).

This clonotype was observed at least ten times. The chain is built from TRBV9 and TRBJ1-2; 9 bases map to TRBD1. Germline V gives CDR1 SGDLS, CDR2 YYNGEE. CDR3 length equals 16 residues. After removal of 3 bases from V and 4 bases from J, the junction contained 10 bases not matched to a gene. CDR3 in DNA: TGTGCCAGCAGCGCAGGACAGGGGACCTATTCCTATGGCTACACCTTC. Its translation: CASSAGQGTYSYGYTF.

This clonotype has only a few counts. Written as DNA, the CDR3 is TGTGCCAGCAGCCAAGAGGGGGGACAGAAGCTAGCCAAAAACATTCAGTACTTC. It yields the protein CASSQEGGQKLAKNIQYF. The chain uses TRBV4-2 and TRBJ2-4; weak D call: TRBD1 (7 bases). Germline V CDR1 and CDR2: LGHNA, YNFKEQ. This CDR3 contains 18 residues. Trimming removed 0 bases at V and 0 bases at J, with 15 bases between.

J is TRBJ2-1 and V is TRBV12-3 or TRBV12-4, with D possibly matching TRBD2 (7 bases). The CDR3 is made up of 12 amino acids. Trimming stripped 5 bases from V and 15 bases from J, with 17 bases between. For the CDR3, the DNA is TGTGCCAGCAGTCTGGGGGGGGGCCACAGGTTCTTC. Protein product: CASSLGGGHRFF.

This clonotype was detected many times. The chain joins TRBV7-2 to TRBJ2-7; D is unclear. This CDR3 comprises 15 residues. The V and J ends lost 1 base and 0 bases respectively, with 10 bases between them. The germline CDR1 and CDR2 sequences are SGHTA and FQGNSA. CDR3 coding DNA: TGTGCCAGCAGCTTAGATTCAGGCTTCTCCTACGAGCAGTACTTC. Translating it yields CASSLDSGFSYEQYF.

A few counts support this clonotype. The J gene is TRBJ2-3, the V gene TRBV11-2, with 11 bases fitting TRBD1. The length of the CDR3 is 17 residues. V dropped 5 bases and J dropped 2; count of bases not matched to a gene: 9. CDR1 SGHAT and CDR2 FQNNGV come from the germline V gene. The CDR3 here is CASSRRDRGGHTDTQYF. CDR3 nucleotides: TGTGCCAGCAGCCGCCGGGACAGGGGGGGACACACAGATACGCAGTATTTT.

CDR3 DNA sequence: TGTGCCAGCAGCGGGAACCCGGGACTAGCGGACAATGAGCAGTTCTTC. It translates to CASSGNPGLADNEQFF. The chain employs TRBV9 and TRBJ2-1, with 11 bases fitting TRBD2. Germline CDR1 and CDR2: SGDLS and YYNGEE. The CDR3 runs 16 residues. V shed 3 bases and J 5 bases; nucleotides not matched to a gene: 7.

This clonotype was counted between two and nine times. The rearrangement uses TRBV9 and TRBJ1-2; weak D call: TRBD1 (6 bases). Trimming pared 4 bases from V and 3 bases from J, leaving 16 bases between. The V gene's germline CDR1 is SGDLS and CDR2 YYNGEE. There are 15 residues in the CDR3. The CDR3 bases are TGTGCCAGCAGCCCCGGGGGAGGGGGAGACTATGGCTACACCTTC. Protein sequence: CASSPGGGGDYGYTF. Full variable domain (remainder filled in from reference TRBV9 and TRBJ1-2): DSGVTQTPKHLITATGQRVTLRCSPRSGDLSVYWYQQSLDQGLQFLIQYYNGEERAKGNILERFSAQQFPDLHSELNLSSLELGDSALYFCASSPGGGGDYGYTFGSGTRLTVV.